This T cell receptor (beta chain) was captured by sequencing in a study of control samples from healthy donors and cancer patients. The data were produced by immunoSEQ multiplex PCR, yet TCRdb's version contains in-frame clones alone and is incomplete. The sample gives around 110,000 clones, 85% to 90% of which show up once; approximately 1.1% is in the top ten. CDR1 LNHDA and CDR2 SQIVND come from the germline V gene (reference sequence). V gave up 3 bases and J gave up 2 bases; unmatched junction bases: 3. This CDR3 region has 16 residues. This clone was seen a single time. This TCR was recovered from a woman aged 50 to 65 with colorectal cancer. The rearrangement joins TRBV19 to TRBJ2-1; 11 bases line up with TRBD2. The sample was PBMCs. The CDR3 protein is CASSIIAGGPYNEQFF. CDR3 DNA sequence: TGTGCCAGTAGTATTATAGCGGGAGGGCCCTACAATGAGCAGTTCTTC.